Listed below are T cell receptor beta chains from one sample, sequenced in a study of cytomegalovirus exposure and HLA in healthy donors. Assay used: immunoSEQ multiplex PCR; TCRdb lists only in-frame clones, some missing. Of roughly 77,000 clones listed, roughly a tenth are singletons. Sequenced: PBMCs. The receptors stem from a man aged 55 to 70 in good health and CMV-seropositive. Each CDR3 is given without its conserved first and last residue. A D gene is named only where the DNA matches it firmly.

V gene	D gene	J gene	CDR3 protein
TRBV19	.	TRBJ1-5	ASSNQGFGNQPQH
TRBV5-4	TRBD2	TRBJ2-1	ASSLSAGGPNNEQF
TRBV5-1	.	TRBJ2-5	ASSVQPQGETQY
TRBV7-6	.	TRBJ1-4	ASSYSRSSEKLF
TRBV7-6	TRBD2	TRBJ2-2	ASSFGAGDDTGELF
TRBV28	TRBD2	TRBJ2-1	ASIVSGGAYNEQF
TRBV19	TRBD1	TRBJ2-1	ASIWTGGPYNEQF
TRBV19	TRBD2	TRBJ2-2	ASSHGTSGAGELF
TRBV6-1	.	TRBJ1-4	ASSASGARNEKLF
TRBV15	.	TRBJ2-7	ATSREGGAYEQY
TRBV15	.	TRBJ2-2	ATSNEGELF
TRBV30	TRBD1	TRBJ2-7	AWSPGTGGTEQY
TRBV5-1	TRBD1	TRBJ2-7	ASSSPGQSYEQY
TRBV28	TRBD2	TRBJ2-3	ASRETSGATDTQY
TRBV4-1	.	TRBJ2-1	ASSQDYYEQF
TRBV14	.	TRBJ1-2	ASSQDLAGLGGYT
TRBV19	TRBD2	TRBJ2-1	ASSIGGAGGYNEQF
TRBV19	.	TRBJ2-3	ASSQRTRGTDTQY
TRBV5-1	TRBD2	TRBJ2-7	ASRLAGTYEQY
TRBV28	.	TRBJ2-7	ASSLGSQQY
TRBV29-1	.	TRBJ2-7	SAQGLVSSEQY
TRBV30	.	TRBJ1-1	AWSVGTNTEAF
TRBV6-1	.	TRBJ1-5	ASSEQTGMQQPQH
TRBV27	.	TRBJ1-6	ASSSGRGDSPLH
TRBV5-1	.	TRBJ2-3	ASSLSGSTDTQY
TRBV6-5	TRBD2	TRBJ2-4	ASSRSGRENIQY
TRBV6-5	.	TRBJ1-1	ASRLGAEAF
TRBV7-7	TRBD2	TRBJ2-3	ASSVSGGSTDTQY
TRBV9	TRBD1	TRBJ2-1	ASSEDRGLYEQF
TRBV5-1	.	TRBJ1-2	ASSFQGNYGYT
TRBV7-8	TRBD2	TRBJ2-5	ASSLGGTRRETQY
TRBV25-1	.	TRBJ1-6	ASSDRFDSYNSPLH
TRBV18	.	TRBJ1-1	ASSPRRQHIMNTEAF
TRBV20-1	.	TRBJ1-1	SATGPTAF
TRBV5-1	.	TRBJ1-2	ASSYQDLGGYT
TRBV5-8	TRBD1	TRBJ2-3	ASSPTGGYTDTQY
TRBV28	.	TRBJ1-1	ASSLGGNTEAF
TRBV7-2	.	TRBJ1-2	ASSTRDTEGYT
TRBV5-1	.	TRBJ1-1	ASSLEGWNTEAF
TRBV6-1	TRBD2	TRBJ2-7	ASSDTDPLRLAGVYEQY
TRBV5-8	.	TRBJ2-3	AISVGGSSTDTQY
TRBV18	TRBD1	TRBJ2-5	ASSPRDRGTETQY
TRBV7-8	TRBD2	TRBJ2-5	ASSLSALAVQETQY
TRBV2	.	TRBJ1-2	ASSGEGLNGYT